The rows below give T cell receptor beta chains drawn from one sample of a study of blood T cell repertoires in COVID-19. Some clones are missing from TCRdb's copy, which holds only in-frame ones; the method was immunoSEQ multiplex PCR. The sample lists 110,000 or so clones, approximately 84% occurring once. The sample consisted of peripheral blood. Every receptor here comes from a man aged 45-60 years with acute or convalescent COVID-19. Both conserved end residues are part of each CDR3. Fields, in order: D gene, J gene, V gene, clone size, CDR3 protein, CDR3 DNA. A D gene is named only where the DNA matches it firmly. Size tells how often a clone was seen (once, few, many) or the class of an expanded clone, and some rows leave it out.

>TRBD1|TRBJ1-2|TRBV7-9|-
CASSRPPDRVNGYTF
TGTGCCAGCAGCCGCCCCCCCGACAGGGTTAATGGCTACACCTTC
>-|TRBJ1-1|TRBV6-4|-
CASSDILGRGDTFF
TGTGCCAGCAGTGACATTTTGGGAAGGGGTGACACTTTCTTT
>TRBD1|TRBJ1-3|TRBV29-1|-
CSAGGTGAGNTIYF
TGCAGCGCCGGAGGGACAGGGGCTGGAAACACCATATATTTT
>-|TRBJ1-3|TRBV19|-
CASSISGAANTIYF
TGTGCCAGTAGTATCTCTGGGGCTGCAAACACCATATATTTT
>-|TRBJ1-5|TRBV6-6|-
CASSPGARDQPQHF
TGTGCCAGCAGCCCCGGAGCTAGAGATCAGCCCCAGCATTTT
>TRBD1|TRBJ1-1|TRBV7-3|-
CASSLMGTGRTEAFF
TGTGCCAGCAGCTTAATGGGGACAGGGAGGACTGAAGCTTTCTTT
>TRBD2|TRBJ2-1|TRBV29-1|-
CSVVLLGRGGLGNEQFF
TGCAGCGTTGTACTCCTGGGTCGGGGGGGCCTGGGCAATGAGCAGTTCTTC
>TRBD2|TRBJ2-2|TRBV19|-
CASSLLAGRTGELFF
TGTGCCAGTAGTTTACTAGCGGGGAGAACCGGGGAGCTGTTTTTT
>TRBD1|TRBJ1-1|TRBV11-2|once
CASSHRQGAGGVNTEAFF
TGTGCCAGCAGCCATAGACAGGGGGCGGGAGGAGTGAACACTGAAGCTTTCTTT
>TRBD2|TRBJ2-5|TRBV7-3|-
CASSRQGGQETQYF
TGTGCCAGCAGCCGCCAGGGAGGGCAAGAGACCCAGTACTTC
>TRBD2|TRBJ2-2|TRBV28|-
CASSFPRLAGGPGTGELFF
TGTGCCAGCAGTTTCCCGCGACTAGCGGGGGGGCCCGGGACCGGGGAGCTGTTTTTT
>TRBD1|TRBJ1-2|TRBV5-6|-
CASSPTPQGAGGYTF
TGTGCCAGCAGCCCCACCCCTCAGGGGGCGGGTGGCTACACCTTC
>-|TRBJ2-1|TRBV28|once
CASSLVGSAYNEQFF
TGTGCCAGCAGTTTGGTCGGGTCGGCCTACAATGAGCAGTTCTTC
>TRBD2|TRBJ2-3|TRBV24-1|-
CATSDWKRGLGDTQYF
TGTGCCACCAGTGATTGGAAGCGGGGGCTCGGAGATACGCAGTATTTT